The clone carrying this T cell receptor (beta chain) is a singleton in its sample. Its antigen remains unidentified. One end of the junction is discordant with germline, which a read error may explain. CDR1 and CDR2 from the germline V gene are SEHNR and FQNEAQ (reference sequence). The length of the CDR3 is 12 residues. Amplification of the TCR beta CDR3 was achieved through multiplex PCR with 32 V and 13 J primers. TCRdb redid the calling of the multiplex PCR reads with MiXCR, one entry per CDR3 protein. The sample holds 10,000 to 15,000 distinct CDR3 sequences, around 22% seen once. This specimen belongs to a study of immune heterogeneity within non-small cell lung tumors. Across the study: Squamous cell carcinomas accounted for 4 of the tumors, non-squamous carcinomas for approximately 10, and 1 was not otherwise specified. Study conclusions and caveats: Identical dominant CDR3 beta clonotypes showed recurrence across tumor sites within a patient, and site-unique high-frequency clones were also present. Local T-cell clonality and local tumor mutational burden correlated moderately but significantly (R roughly 0.33).

Genomic DNA from bulk tumor acted as the template, and about 550 ng was loaded per sample. Several biopsies were collected from each primary tumor during surgery. They were spaced as far apart as possible within the tumor mass. Those enrolled were patients newly diagnosed with untreated non-small cell lung cancer and undergoing curative surgery. Newly diagnosed non-small cell lung cancer patients undergoing curative-intent surgery served as donors. Sequencing was done on a sample of lung tumor tissue. The receptor was isolated from a man in his sixties with non-small cell lung cancer. The chain employs TRBV7-9 and TRBJ1-2; D not certain. CDR3: CTSSLGYCGYTF. CDR3 bases: TGTACCAGCAGCTTAGGTTACTGTGGCTACACCTTC.